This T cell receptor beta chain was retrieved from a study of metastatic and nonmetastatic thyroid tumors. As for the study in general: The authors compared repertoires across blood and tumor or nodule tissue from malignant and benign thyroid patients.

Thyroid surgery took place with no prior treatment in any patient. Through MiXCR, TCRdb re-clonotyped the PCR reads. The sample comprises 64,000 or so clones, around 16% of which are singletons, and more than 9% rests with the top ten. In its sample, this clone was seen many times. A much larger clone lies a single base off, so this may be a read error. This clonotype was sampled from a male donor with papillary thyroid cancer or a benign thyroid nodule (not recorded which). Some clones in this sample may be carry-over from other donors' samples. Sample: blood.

CDR3 coding DNA: TGTGTCAGCAGTGAAGTGACAGGGGGCAATCAGCCCCAGCATTTT. It is translated as CVSSEVTGGNQPQHF. The V call is TRBV6-1, the J call TRBJ1-5, with TRBD1 matching over 8 bases. Germline CDR1 MNHNS, CDR2 SASEGT. The CDR3 is made up of 15 amino acids.